Listed below are T cell receptor beta chains from one sample, sequenced in a study of blood T cell repertoires in COVID-19. The data were produced by immunoSEQ multiplex PCR, yet TCRdb's version contains in-frame clones alone and is incomplete. Of approximately 400,000 clones listed, approximately 80% are singletons. The sequencing input was peripheral blood. The receptors originated from a human donor with acute or convalescent COVID-19. The donor label of this sample is uncertain. Each CDR3 is given with its conserved first and last residue.

cdr3_aa: CASSDPGGLNTEAFF
j_call: TRBJ1-1
v_call: TRBV10-1

cdr3_aa: CASRRLAQSTDTQYF
j_call: TRBJ2-3
v_call: TRBV10-2

cdr3_aa: CASSKPGAPRTSEYEQYF
j_call: TRBJ2-7
v_call: TRBV21-1

cdr3_aa: CASSEDRADNSPLHF
j_call: TRBJ1-6
v_call: TRBV2

cdr3_aa: CASSFSGSVDEQFF
j_call: TRBJ2-1
v_call: TRBV7-2

cdr3_aa: CASSLGPFQETQYF
j_call: TRBJ2-5
v_call: TRBV5-6

cdr3_aa: CATSREPGADRYTF
j_call: TRBJ1-2
v_call: TRBV15

cdr3_aa: CATPARWNEKLFF
j_call: TRBJ1-4
v_call: TRBV6-5

cdr3_aa: CASSLGQGSNEQFF
j_call: TRBJ2-1
v_call: TRBV5-1

cdr3_aa: CASSQAAGPRVDTQYF
j_call: TRBJ2-3
v_call: TRBV4-2

cdr3_aa: CASNSRGANTEAFF
j_call: TRBJ1-1
v_call: TRBV2

cdr3_aa: CSVELAGVTGELFF
j_call: TRBJ2-2
v_call: TRBV29-1

cdr3_aa: CASSYSVGAPQYF
j_call: TRBJ2-4
v_call: TRBV6-5

cdr3_aa: CASSSVAGGSYSEAFF
j_call: TRBJ1-1
v_call: TRBV28

cdr3_aa: CASSSTGSYEQYF
j_call: TRBJ2-7
v_call: TRBV7-8

cdr3_aa: CASSNGRRTGELFF
j_call: TRBJ2-2
v_call: TRBV27

cdr3_aa: CASSFDRGGTQYF
j_call: TRBJ2-5
v_call: TRBV5-6

cdr3_aa: CASSQALGTGSEKLFF
j_call: TRBJ1-4
v_call: TRBV4-1

cdr3_aa: CAWSAGLAMGEQFF
j_call: TRBJ2-1
v_call: TRBV30

cdr3_aa: CASTPYVRGGYTF
j_call: TRBJ1-2
v_call: TRBV2

cdr3_aa: CASSQVPGLAGRDTQYF
j_call: TRBJ2-3
v_call: TRBV4-1

cdr3_aa: CASSILATGELFF
j_call: TRBJ2-2
v_call: TRBV19

cdr3_aa: CASSSLQGIGGELFF
j_call: TRBJ2-2
v_call: TRBV6-6

cdr3_aa: CASKRDSTSYNEQFF
j_call: TRBJ2-1
v_call: TRBV2

cdr3_aa: CASSSPGDSGELFF
j_call: TRBJ2-2
v_call: TRBV19

cdr3_aa: CASRQSWSSPLHF
j_call: TRBJ1-6
v_call: TRBV2

cdr3_aa: CASSATVVEGETQYF
j_call: TRBJ2-5
v_call: TRBV7-6

cdr3_aa: CASSVVSGGYNEQFF
j_call: TRBJ2-1
v_call: TRBV9

cdr3_aa: CASSLTGQTNPNEDTQYF
j_call: TRBJ2-3
v_call: TRBV27

cdr3_aa: CASREGQGASYEQYF
j_call: TRBJ2-7
v_call: TRBV6-5

cdr3_aa: CASSRFLAGVIEQYF
j_call: TRBJ2-7
v_call: TRBV27

cdr3_aa: CASGGGLAGGRNTGELFF
j_call: TRBJ2-2
v_call: TRBV27

cdr3_aa: CASSDRGRAGNQPQHF
j_call: TRBJ1-5
v_call: TRBV6-1

cdr3_aa: CASSLQAHNEQFF
j_call: TRBJ2-1
v_call: TRBV27

cdr3_aa: CASQTGGSNQPQHF
j_call: TRBJ1-5
v_call: TRBV6-6

cdr3_aa: CASSLRGNTEAFF
j_call: TRBJ1-1
v_call: TRBV19

cdr3_aa: CASSSLVRGRSPLHF
j_call: TRBJ1-6
v_call: TRBV3-1/TRBV3-2

cdr3_aa: CASSLGLAGYTQYF
j_call: TRBJ2-3
v_call: TRBV7-8

cdr3_aa: CASSQLLGEGGETQYF
j_call: TRBJ2-5
v_call: TRBV3-1/TRBV3-2

cdr3_aa: CASSRQGGNSPLHF
j_call: TRBJ1-6
v_call: TRBV3-1/TRBV3-2

cdr3_aa: CASSGAGSNYGYTF
j_call: TRBJ1-2
v_call: TRBV10-1

cdr3_aa: CASNEPSYNEQFF
j_call: TRBJ2-1
v_call: TRBV5-5

cdr3_aa: CASSLAQGLNTEAFF
j_call: TRBJ1-1
v_call: TRBV7-6

cdr3_aa: CASSILMNLNSPLHF
j_call: TRBJ1-6
v_call: TRBV19

cdr3_aa: CASSSGGYGYTF
j_call: TRBJ1-2
v_call: TRBV7-9

cdr3_aa: CASSFRGGGSSYEQYF
j_call: TRBJ2-7
v_call: TRBV11-2

cdr3_aa: CASSLGQGAYNEQFF
j_call: TRBJ2-1
v_call: TRBV9

cdr3_aa: CASSVGRMGGTGQETQYF
j_call: TRBJ2-5
v_call: TRBV9

cdr3_aa: CASSLDRGRKTQYF
j_call: TRBJ2-5
v_call: TRBV13

cdr3_aa: CASSSVGVGTEAFF
j_call: TRBJ1-1
v_call: TRBV2

cdr3_aa: CASRPGTGRGEKLFF
j_call: TRBJ1-4
v_call: TRBV7-2